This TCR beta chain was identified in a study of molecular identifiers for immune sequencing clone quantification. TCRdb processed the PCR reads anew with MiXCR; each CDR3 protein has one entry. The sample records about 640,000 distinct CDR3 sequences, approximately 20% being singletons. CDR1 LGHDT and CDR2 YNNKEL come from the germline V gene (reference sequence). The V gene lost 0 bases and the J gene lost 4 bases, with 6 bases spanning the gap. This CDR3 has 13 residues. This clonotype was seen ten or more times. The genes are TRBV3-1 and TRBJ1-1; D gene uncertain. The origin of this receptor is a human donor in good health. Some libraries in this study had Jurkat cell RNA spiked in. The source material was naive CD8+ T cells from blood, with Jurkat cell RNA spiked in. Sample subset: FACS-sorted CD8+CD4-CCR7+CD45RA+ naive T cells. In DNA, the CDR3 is TGTGCCAGCAGCCAAGATGATGGCACTGAAGCTTTCTTT. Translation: CASSQDDGTEAFF.